These 5 T cell receptor beta chains originate from one sample sequenced in a study of CD8 T cells in Susac syndrome. Random hexamers were used to reverse transcribe the RNA input (roughly 0.5 to 1 ug). TCRdb re-called the immunoSEQ multiplex PCR reads through MiXCR, storing one row per CDR3 protein. The sample contains 95,000 to 150,000 distinct CDR3 sequences, over 90% of which appear only once. Sequencing was performed on CD8+ T cells from PBMCs. The source of these receptors is a human donor with multiple sclerosis.

This chain connects TRBV7-9 to TRBJ1-1; 8 bases fit TRBD1. Germline CDR1 SEHNR, CDR2 FQNEAQ (reference sequence). The ends lost 3 bases at V and 7 bases at J; junction bases unmatched: 7. This CDR3 has 14 amino acids. Written as DNA, the CDR3 is TGTGCCAGCAGCTTGGGTAGCGACAGGGGTGAAGCTTTCTTT. This translates into CASSLGSDRGEAFF.

The chain recombines TRBV12-3 or TRBV12-4 with TRBJ2-5; D not resolved. The CDR3 is 15 amino acids. Trimming pared 1 base from V and 5 bases from J, leaving 14 bases between. The CDR3: CASSLVGDRVETQYF. The CDR3 nucleotides are TGTGCCAGCAGTTTAGTTGGCGACCGGGTCGAGACCCAGTACTTC.

This rearrangement joins TRBV27 to TRBJ2-7; 9 bases are shared with TRBD1. Losses at the gene ends were 3 bases for V and 5 bases for J; bases not matched to a gene: 2. The CDR3 sequence is 13 residues long. Germline-derived CDR1 and CDR2 are MNHEY and SMNVEV (reference sequence). The DNA of the CDR3 is TGTGCCAGCAGTTTTGGACAGGGGAACGAGCAGTACTTC. Its protein is CASSFGQGNEQYF.

The chain carries TRBV30 and TRBJ1-5, with D uncertain. This CDR3 is 13 amino acids long. The V end lost 3 bases, the J end lost 2 bases, and 8 bases lay between the germline ends. Germline-derived CDR1 and CDR2 are GTSNPN and SVGIG (reference sequence). The CDR3 nucleotides are TGTGCCTGGAGCCCCGGAGGCAATCAGCCCCAGCATTTT. Amino acid sequence: CAWSPGGNQPQHF.

The J gene is TRBJ1-6, the V gene TRBV6-1; no definite D call. The CDR3 has 16 amino acids. The V end lost 6 bases, the J end lost 2 bases, and 14 bases lay between the germline ends. Looked up from germline, CDR1 is MNHNS and CDR2 is SASEGT. CDR3 loop: CASRPRRETYNSPLHF. CDR3 DNA: TGTGCCAGCAGACCTCGGAGGGAGACCTATAATTCACCCCTCCACTTT.